These 30 T cell receptor beta chains came from one sample sequenced in a study of blood T cell repertoires in COVID-19. TCRdb keeps only in-frame clones here, not all; method: immunoSEQ multiplex PCR. The sample has about 240,000 clones, about 80% seen once. Input material: peripheral blood. The receptor source for this set is a woman of 80 years or more with acute or convalescent COVID-19.

V gene TRBV5-1 combines with J gene TRBJ2-7; the match to TRBD1 covers 7 bases. The trim removed 0 bases at V and 3 bases at J, leaving 3 bases unmatched. CDR1 and CDR2 from the germline V gene are SGHRS and YFSETQ. The CDR3 covers 14 residues. CDR3 sequence reads: CASSLDRGHYEQYF. The CDR3 DNA follows: TGCGCCAGCAGCTTGGACAGGGGTCACTACGAGCAGTACTTC.

CDR3 DNA sequence: TGTGCCAGCAGCCTGGACAGTTTTAGTTATGGCTACACCTTC. Encoded protein: CASSLDSFSYGYTF. The rearrangement uses TRBV5-8 and TRBJ1-2, with D tentatively TRBD1 (6 bases). With 4 bases removed from V and 5 bases from J, the gap between germline ends came to 15 bases. In germline, CDR1 is SGHTS, CDR2 YDEGEE. The length of the CDR3 is 14 residues.

The V and J genes are TRBV19 and TRBJ2-5; TRBD1 agrees at 7 bases. The CDR3 runs 15 residues. Germline CDR1 reads LNHDA; CDR2 reads SQIVND (reference sequence). Losses at the gene ends were 3 bases for V and 5 bases for J; bases not matched to a gene: 9. The CDR3 spells CASSIRAGQAETQYF. The CDR3 nucleotides read TGTGCCAGTAGTATTCGGGCTGGACAGGCGGAGACCCAGTACTTC.

The rearrangement uses TRBV6-6 and TRBJ1-4, with D perhaps matching TRBD1 (5 bases). CDR3 size: 14 residues. Germline CDR1 and CDR2: MNHNY and SVGAGI (reference sequence). Trimming shortened V by 6 bases and J by 7 bases, and 15 bases separated the two germline ends. Here the CDR3 reads CASSLAGLSEKLFF. The CDR3 nucleotides read TGTGCCAGCAGCCTTGCAGGGCTGAGTGAAAAACTGTTTTTT.

The chain links TRBV18 to TRBJ2-6; D may be TRBD1 (5 bases). The CDR3 consists of 17 residues. Germline-derived CDR1 and CDR2 are KGHSH and LQKENI. V was shortened by 0 bases and J by 0 bases, with 9 bases between the two germline ends. This chain's CDR3 is CASSPPPGLSGANVLTF. For the CDR3, the DNA is TGTGCCAGCTCACCACCCCCAGGGCTCTCTGGGGCCAACGTCCTGACTTTC.

This chain connects TRBV25-1 to TRBJ2-5; D may be TRBD1 (7 bases). Deletions cut 3 bases from V and 1 base from J, with 12 bases between. Germline V gives CDR1 MGHDK, CDR2 SYGVNS. CDR3 length equals 15 residues. The CDR3 bases are TGTGCCAGCAGTGAGCCCAGGGGGGTCCAAGAGACCCAGTACTTC. Protein sequence: CASSEPRGVQETQYF. Full variable domain (remainder filled in from reference TRBV25-1 and TRBJ2-5): EADIYQTPRYLVIGTGKKITLECSQTMGHDKMYWYQQDPGMELHLIHYSYGVNSTEKGDLSSESTVSRIRTEHFPLTLESARPSHTSQYLCASSEPRGVQETQYFGPGTRLLVL.

This clone was seen just once. The rearrangement uses TRBV11-3 and TRBJ2-2; TRBD1 matches at 12 bases. The CDR3 is 16 residues long. After removal of 4 bases from V and 7 bases from J, the junction contained 7 bases not matched to a gene. CDR1 and CDR2 from the germline V gene are SGHNT and YENEEA. For the CDR3, the DNA is TGTGCCAGCAGCTCGGGACAGGGGGCAGGGGACGGGGAGCTGTTTTTT. This translates into CASSSGQGAGDGELFF.

In this sample, this clone turned up a few times. V gene TRBV6-5 combines with J gene TRBJ1-1; D may be TRBD1 (5 bases). This CDR3 region has 13 residues. CDR1 MNHEY and CDR2 SVGAGI come from the germline V gene. Trimming took 5 bases from V and 8 from J, leaving 15 bases between them. This chain's CDR3 is CASSPRVGLEAFF. The CDR3 nucleotides are TGTGCCAGCAGTCCCCGGGTGGGGCTAGAAGCTTTCTTT.

Worth noting for this clone: Other DNA sequences in this sample translate to the same CDR3. The genes are TRBV5-1 and TRBJ1-1, with D uncertain. Looked up from germline, CDR1 is SGHRS and CDR2 is YFSETQ. There are 15 residues in the CDR3. V lost 0 bases and J lost 4, with 13 bases in between. CDR3 in amino acids: CASSLASGGGTEAFF. The CDR3 DNA is TGCGCCAGCAGCTTGGCGTCAGGAGGCGGCACTGAAGCTTTCTTT. The full variable domain, its missing parts supplied by reference TRBV5-1 and TRBJ1-1, is KAGVTQTPRYLIKTRGQQVTLSCSPISGHRSVSWYQQTPGQGLQFLFEYFSETQRNKGNFPGRFSGRQFSNSRSEMNVSTLELGDSALYLCASSLASGGGTEAFFGQGTRLTVV.

In this sample, this clone turned up once. The chain recombines TRBV30 with TRBJ2-5; no definite D call. V lost 5 bases, J lost 5 bases, and 18 bases lay in between. Germline CDR1 GTSNPN, CDR2 SVGIG (reference sequence). The CDR3 contains 14 residues. The CDR3, as DNA: TGTGCCTGGTCTAGGAAGCTAGTCCCTGAGACCCAGTACTTC. Its protein product is CAWSRKLVPETQYF.

V usage is TRBV5-6 and J usage is TRBJ2-1, with 14 bases aligning to TRBD2. CDR3 length: 15 residues. Germline V gene sequence: CDR1 SGHDT, CDR2 YYEEEE. V shed 6 bases, J shed 14 bases, and the junction held 13 bases outside the gene matches. The CDR3 spells CASTKTSGGASVEFF. In DNA form, the CDR3 reads TGTGCCAGCACCAAGACTAGCGGGGGGGCCTCCGTTGAGTTCTTC.

Comments on this clone: At the DNA level, this CDR3 is encoded by other sequences in the same sample as well. The rearrangement joins TRBV5-1 to TRBJ1-1; D not resolved. Germline assignment: CDR1 SGHRS and CDR2 YFSETQ. V lost 0 bases to trimming and J lost 0 bases, with 3 bases between them. CDR3 length: 13 residues. The CDR3, as DNA: TGCGCCAGCAGCTTGGCGGTGAACACTGAAGCTTTCTTT. This gives the protein CASSLAVNTEAFF.

This clone was counted only a few times. This chain uses TRBV5-4 with TRBJ1-6; TRBD1 matches at 9 bases. The germline V gene encodes CDR1 SGHNT and CDR2 YYREEE (reference sequence). The CDR3 sequence is 18 residues long. After removal of 4 bases from V and 0 bases from J, the junction contained 8 bases not matched to a gene. DNA for the CDR3: TGTGCCAGCAGCCCCGGACAGGGGTCGAGCTCCTATAATTCACCCCTCCACTTT. Translation: CASSPGQGSSSYNSPLHF.

This clone has just one count. The V gene is TRBV2, the J gene TRBJ1-5; D ambiguous. The CDR3 runs 13 residues. V lost 4 bases, J lost 0 bases, and 4 bases lay in between. Germline V gene sequence: CDR1 SNHLY, CDR2 FYNNEI. The CDR3 reads CASSVNSNQPQHF. CDR3 coding DNA: TGTGCCAGCAGTGTTAATAGCAATCAGCCCCAGCATTTT.

V usage is TRBV25-1 and J usage is TRBJ2-2; the match to TRBD1 covers 8 bases. Germline V lookup: CDR1 MGHDK, CDR2 SYGVNS. The CDR3 is made up of 14 amino acids. J was trimmed by 6 bases and V by 3 bases; bases with no gene match: 3. In DNA form, the CDR3 reads TGTGCCAGCAGTGACTGGACAGGGCCCGGGGAGCTGTTTTTT. Translating it yields CASSDWTGPGELFF.

In regard to this clone: The same CDR3 is also encoded by other DNA sequences in this sample. The gene calls are TRBV9 and TRBJ2-3; D is possibly TRBD2 (6 bases). Germline V gives CDR1 SGDLS, CDR2 YYNGEE. V was shortened by 0 bases and J by 2 bases, with 10 bases between the two germline ends. This CDR3 has 15 residues. CDR3 in amino acids: CASSVEGGITDTQYF. The CDR3 DNA reads as TGTGCCAGCAGCGTAGAGGGCGGGATCACAGATACGCAGTATTTT. Complete variable domain (other parts from reference TRBV9 and TRBJ2-3): DSGVTQTPKHLITATGQRVTLRCSPRSGDLSVYWYQQSLDQGLQFLIQYYNGEERAKGNILERFSAQQFPDLHSELNLSSLELGDSALYFCASSVEGGITDTQYFGPGTRLTVL.

The chain links TRBV11-2 to TRBJ2-7; perhaps TRBD1 as D (6 bases). This CDR3 has 14 residues. The V and J ends lost 9 bases and 6 bases respectively, with 21 bases between them. Germline V CDR1 and CDR2: SGHAT, FQNNGV. The CDR3 is CASSPFGGQGEQYF. CDR3 DNA: TGTGCCAGTAGTCCCTTTGGGGGCCAGGGCGAGCAGTACTTC.

V is TRBV12-3 or TRBV12-4 and J is TRBJ1-5; D is undetermined. The CDR3 has 13 amino acids. V lost 6 bases to trimming and J lost 1 base, with 7 bases between them. For the CDR3, the DNA is TGTGCCAGCAGACAAGCGAGCAATCAGCCCCAGCATTTT. As protein: CASRQASNQPQHF.

Only a few counts were recorded for this clone. V usage is TRBV11-1 and J usage is TRBJ1-6, with 10 bases lining up with TRBD1. V lost 6 bases and J lost 13; bases outside the gene matches: 9. The CDR3 runs 14 residues. CDR1 is SGHAT and CDR2 is FQDESV in the germline V gene (reference sequence). DNA for the CDR3: TGTGCCAGCAGTCTAGGGCCGGGACAGGGGCCCCTCCACTTT. Translating gives CASSLGPGQGPLHF.

The chain couples TRBV7-9 to TRBJ2-1; TRBD2 agrees at 7 bases. In germline, CDR1 is SEHNR, CDR2 FQNEAQ (reference sequence). The J segment lost 4 bases and the V segment lost 4 bases, leaving 7 bases of the junction unmatched. CDR3 size: 15 residues. CDR3 loop: CASSSSGLFYNEQFF. In nucleotides, the CDR3 is TGTGCCAGCAGCTCCTCGGGACTATTTTACAATGAGCAGTTCTTC.

This clone was observed a single time. The chain employs TRBV30 and TRBJ1-3; D is unclear. Germline V gene data show CDR1 as GTSNPN and CDR2 as SVGIG (reference sequence). The germline V and J ends were trimmed by 0 bases and 4 bases, with 7 bases remaining between them. This CDR3 has 13 amino acids. The chain's CDR3 is CAWSVPGGNTIYF. CDR3 sequence (DNA): TGTGCCTGGAGTGTACCGGGAGGAAACACCATATATTTT.

The chain uses TRBV2 and TRBJ1-5; 9 bases fit TRBD1. V dropped 7 bases and J dropped 4; count of bases not matched to a gene: 14. Germline V gene lookup returns CDR1 SNHLY and CDR2 FYNNEI. The CDR3 consists of 17 residues. The CDR3 region is CASMETGTGYGNQPQHF. CDR3 DNA: TGTGCCAGCATGGAGACCGGGACAGGGTATGGGAATCAGCCCCAGCATTTT.

Turning to this clone: The sample holds other DNA sequences that translate to the same CDR3. The V call is TRBV6-5, the J call TRBJ1-1; unclear D gene. The CDR3 length is 12 residues. The germline gives CDR1 MNHEY, CDR2 SVGAGI. V was trimmed by 6 bases and J by 2 bases, leaving 7 bases between them. CDR3 nucleotides: TGTGCCAGCAGAACAGCTAACACTGAAGCTTTCTTT. It codes for CASRTANTEAFF.

The chain carries TRBV28 and TRBJ2-1; D unresolved. Germline V gives CDR1 MDHEN, CDR2 SYDVKM. The CDR3 covers 12 residues. V was trimmed by 9 bases and J by 9 bases, leaving 15 bases between them. The CDR3 coding sequence is TGTGCCAGTATCAAAAACGCGGTTGAGCAGTTCTTC. Amino acids: CASIKNAVEQFF. Using reference TRBV28 and TRBJ2-1 for the parts outside the CDR3, the full variable domain is DVKVTQSSRYLVKRTGEKVFLECVQDMDHENMFWYRQDPGLGLRLIYFSYDVKMKEKGDIPEGYSVSREKKERFSLILESASTNQTSMYLCASIKNAVEQFFGPGTRLTVL.

Concerning this clone: Other DNA variants within this sample encode the same CDR3. The rearrangement links TRBV24-1 to TRBJ1-4; 9 bases fit TRBD1. Germline-derived CDR1 and CDR2 are KGHDR and SFDVKD. The CDR3 totals 15 residues. Trimming took 4 bases from V and 8 from J; bases not matched to a gene: 7. In DNA, the CDR3 is TGTGCCACCAGTGACCCCGGGACAGGGAACGAAAAACTGTTTTTT. It is translated as CATSDPGTGNEKLFF.

This chain joins TRBV18 and TRBJ2-2; D might be TRBD1 (5 bases). Trimming took 4 bases from V and 0 from J, leaving 6 bases between them. The CDR3 is 14 residues long. Germline CDR1 reads KGHSH; CDR2 reads LQKENI. CDR3: CASSRTTNTGELFF. In DNA form, the CDR3 reads TGTGCCAGCTCACGGACAACGAACACCGGGGAGCTGTTTTTT.

The genes are TRBV12-2 and TRBJ1-5; the D segment call TRBD1 is taken from the table without a DNA check. TRBV12-2 is a pseudogene. The CDR3 runs 14 residues. The CDR3 reads CASDHRDSNQPQHF. DNA of the CDR3: TGTGCAAGTGACCACAGGGATAGCAATCAGCCCCAGCATTTT.

Comments on this clone: The junction departs from the called germline gene at one end, perhaps through a read error. The chain employs TRBV27 and TRBJ2-1; TRBD2 aligns across 12 bases. This CDR3 region has 16 residues. Germline-derived CDR1 and CDR2 are MNHEY and SMNVEV (reference sequence). The CDR3 sequence is CASSLLTSGGPTQPLF. In nucleotides, the CDR3 is TGTGCCAGCAGTTTATTGACTAGCGGGGGACCCACCCAGCCGCTCTTC.

This CDR3 reads CATSDSRTYYEQYF. CDR3 in DNA: TGTGCCACCAGTGATTCAAGGACATACTACGAGCAGTACTTC. The chain links TRBV24-1 to TRBJ2-7; possible D gene TRBD1, 5 bases. The germline gives CDR1 KGHDR, CDR2 SFDVKD. The V end was cut by 2 bases, the J end by 3 bases, with 10 bases between. This CDR3 is built from 14 residues.

The chain recombines TRBV2 with TRBJ1-2; D uncertain. Germline lookup yields CDR1 SNHLY and CDR2 FYNNEI. CDR3 length: 15 amino acids. Trimming removed 7 bases at V and 6 bases at J, with 21 bases between. The CDR3 bases are TGTGCCAGCACCCCGGACTCATTGTATCTTAATGGCTACACCTTC. The encoded protein is CASTPDSLYLNGYTF.